This T cell receptor beta chain came from a study of blood T cells in healthy people across ages. Across the study: Roughly one uniquely barcoded beta molecule per two T cells was captured.

The CDR3 extends over 13 amino acids. The germline gives CDR1 DFQATT, CDR2 SNEGSKA (reference sequence). V was trimmed by 1 base and J by 3 bases, leaving 10 bases between them. The authors ran a second PCR of about 6 to 11 cycles using a sample-barcoded 5' primer and a J-beta primer mix. Every cDNA molecule carried a tag from a template-switch adaptor bearing 12 random nucleotides. TCRdb reprocessed the 5' RACE reads via MiXCR and lists one record per CDR3 protein. Of 800,000 to 900,000 distinct CDR3 sequences listed, about 59% were seen once; the top ten hold around a quarter. Researchers collected approximately 9.5 milliliters of peripheral blood from every single donor.

This TCR was sampled from a man aged 25 to 45 in good health. V is TRBV20-1 and J is TRBJ2-7; the D is unclear. Sequenced input: blood. CDR3 sequence: CSARAAGFYEQYF. The CDR3 coding sequence is TGCAGTGCTAGAGCGGCCGGGTTCTACGAGCAGTACTTC.